This T cell receptor (beta chain) stems from a study of cytotoxic CD8 clonotypes in ibrutinib-treated CLL. Findings of the study overall: Starting clonality was above that of age-matched healthy donors and tracked circulating CD8+ T-cell counts. A rise in clonality was seen at ibrutinib response, and a fall back toward baseline was seen at progression.

Trimming cost V 2 bases and J 0 bases, with 10 bases left between them. The CDR3 is made up of 15 amino acids. The V gene's germline CDR1 is SGDLS and CDR2 YYNGEE. Here immunoSEQ multiplex PCR was the method, and the copy in TCRdb shows in-frame clones only, minus some. The sample holds over 250,000 clones, approximately 76% seen once. To note about this clone: Antigen specificity is unknown.

This receptor was taken from a human donor with chronic lymphocytic leukemia. Sequenced here: PBMCs, sampled at disease progression, from a patient treated with ibrutinib. V usage is TRBV9 and J usage is TRBJ2-3; a possible D gene is TRBD2 (6 bases). The CDR3 sequence is CASSVGGVSTDTQYF. The CDR3 nucleotides read TGTGCCAGCAGCGTTGGCGGGGTTAGCACAGATACGCAGTATTTT.